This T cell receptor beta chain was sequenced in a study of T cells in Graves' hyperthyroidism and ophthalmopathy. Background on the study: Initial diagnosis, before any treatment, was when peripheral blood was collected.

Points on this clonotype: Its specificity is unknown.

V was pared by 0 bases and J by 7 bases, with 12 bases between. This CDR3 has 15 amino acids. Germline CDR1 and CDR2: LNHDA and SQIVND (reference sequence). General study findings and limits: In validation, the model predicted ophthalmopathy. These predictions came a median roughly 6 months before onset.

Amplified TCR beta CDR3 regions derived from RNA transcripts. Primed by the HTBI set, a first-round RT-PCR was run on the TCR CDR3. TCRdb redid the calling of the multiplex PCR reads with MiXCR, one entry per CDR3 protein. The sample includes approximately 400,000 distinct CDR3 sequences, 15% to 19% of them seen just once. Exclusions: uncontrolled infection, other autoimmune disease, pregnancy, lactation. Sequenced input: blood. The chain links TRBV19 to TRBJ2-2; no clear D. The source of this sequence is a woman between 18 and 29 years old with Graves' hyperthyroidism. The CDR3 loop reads CASSIDHGVVGELFF. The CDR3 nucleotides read TGTGCCAGTAGTATAGATCATGGGGTAGTCGGGGAGCTGTTTTTT.